This T cell receptor beta chain was obtained from a study of CD8 T cells in Susac syndrome. The study sequenced TCR beta in blood CD8+ and CD4+ T cells. The CD8+ and CD4+ T cells were isolated magnetically using a negative isolation approach, whereas the TEMRA cells were enriched by FACS. The V and J ends lost 0 bases and 11 bases respectively, with 7 bases between them. Per germline, CDR1 KGHSY and CDR2 FQNENV. This CDR3 region has 11 residues. The RNA, about 0.5 to 1 ug, was put through reverse transcription using random hexamers. Multiplex immunoSEQ PCR targeted 54 Vbeta and 13 Jbeta TCR beta segments. Via MiXCR, TCRdb re-called the immunoSEQ multiplex PCR reads, giving one row per CDR3 protein. The table lists around 140,000 distinct CDR3 sequences, 75% to 90% of them singletons.

Sample: CD8+ T cells from PBMCs. V usage is TRBV16 and J usage is TRBJ1-1; no reliable D call. This TCR was sampled from a human donor with multiple sclerosis. DNA for the CDR3: TGTGCCAGCAGCCAATCGAGTGAGGCTTTCTTT. Protein: CASSQSSEAFF.